The source of this TCR beta chain is a study of blood T cell repertoires in COVID-19. The overall study: Italy, Spain and the United States were the sources of the convalescent and acute COVID-19 samples. Sample material is recorded as cDNA or gDNA derived from T cells, B-cell-depleted T cells, or PBMCs.

How the authors handled the data: Nucleated cell counts were estimated from reference gene primer amplification. This table comes from immunoSEQ multiplex PCR, and its TCRdb copy is limited to in-frame clones, with some not included. Clonal size and the V and J genes are those of that table, whereas D and trimming came from the DNA. The sample contains roughly 130,000 clones, about four fifths of which appear only once. The receptor comes from a woman in her thirties who had recovered from COVID-19. Material for sequencing was peripheral blood.

CDR3 coding DNA: TGTGCCAGCAGCGGAAACAGGGTGGGCTCGGAGACCCAGTACTTC. Translating gives CASSGNRVGSETQYF. J is TRBJ2-5 and V is TRBV9; D may be TRBD1 (6 bases). The CDR3 runs to 15 residues. The germline V gene encodes CDR1 SGDLS and CDR2 YYNGEE. V lost 3 bases and J lost 5, with 17 bases in between.